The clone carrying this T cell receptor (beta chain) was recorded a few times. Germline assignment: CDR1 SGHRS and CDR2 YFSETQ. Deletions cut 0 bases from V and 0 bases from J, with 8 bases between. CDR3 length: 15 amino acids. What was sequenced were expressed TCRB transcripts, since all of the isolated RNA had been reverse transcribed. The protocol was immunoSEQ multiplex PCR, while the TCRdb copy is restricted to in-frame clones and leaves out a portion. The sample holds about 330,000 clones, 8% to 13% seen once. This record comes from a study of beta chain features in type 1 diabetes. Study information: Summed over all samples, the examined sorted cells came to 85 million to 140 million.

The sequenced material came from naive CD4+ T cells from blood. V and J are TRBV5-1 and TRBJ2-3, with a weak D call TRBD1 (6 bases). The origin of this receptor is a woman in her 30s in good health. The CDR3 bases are TGCGCCAGCAGCTTGGTTACAGGGAGCACAGATACGCAGTATTTT. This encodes CASSLVTGSTDTQYF. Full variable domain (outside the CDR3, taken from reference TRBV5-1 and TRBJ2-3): KAGVTQTPRYLIKTRGQQVTLSCSPISGHRSVSWYQQTPGQGLQFLFEYFSETQRNKGNFPGRFSGRQFSNSRSEMNVSTLELGDSALYLCASSLVTGSTDTQYFGPGTRLTVL.